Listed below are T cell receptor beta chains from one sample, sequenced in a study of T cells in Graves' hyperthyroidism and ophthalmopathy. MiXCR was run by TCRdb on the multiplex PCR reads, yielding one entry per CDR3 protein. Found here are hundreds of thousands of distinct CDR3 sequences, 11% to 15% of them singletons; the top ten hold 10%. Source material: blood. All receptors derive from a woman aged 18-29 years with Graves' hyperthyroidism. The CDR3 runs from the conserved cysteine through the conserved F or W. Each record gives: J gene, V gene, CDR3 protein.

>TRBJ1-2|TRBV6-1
CASSPRVTVYGYTF
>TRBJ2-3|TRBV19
CASTPTGQPTDTQYF
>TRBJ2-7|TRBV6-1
CASTAGVSYEQYF
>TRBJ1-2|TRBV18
CASSPLDGNYGYAF
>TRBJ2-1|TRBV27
CASSSLMGQPVNEQFF
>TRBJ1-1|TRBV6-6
CASSYGQLKGNTEAFF
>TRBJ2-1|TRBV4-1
CASSRQTTSGSSYNEQFF
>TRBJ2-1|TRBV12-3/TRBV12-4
CASRTSDNEQFF
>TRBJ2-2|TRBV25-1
CASNGAGVRGELFF
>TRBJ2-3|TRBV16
CASSQPRGIVSDTQYF
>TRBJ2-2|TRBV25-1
CASTHQDTGELFF
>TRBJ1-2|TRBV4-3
CASSQDRQKVYGYTF
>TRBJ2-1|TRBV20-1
CSARPRLAGSYNEQFF
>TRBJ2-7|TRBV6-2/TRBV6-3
CASRLWSSGRAYEQYF
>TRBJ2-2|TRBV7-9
CASSLRRIHGELFF
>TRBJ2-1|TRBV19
CASSRGANNEQFF
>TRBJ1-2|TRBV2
CASSGDRGGYTF
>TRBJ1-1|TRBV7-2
CASSLTSSFARAFF
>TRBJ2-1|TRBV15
CATSRDLGSNEQFF
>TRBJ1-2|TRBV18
CASSPPGRDYGYTF
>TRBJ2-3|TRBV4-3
CASSHFPGLAGSDTQYF
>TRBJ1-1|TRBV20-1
CSASESGYAEAFF
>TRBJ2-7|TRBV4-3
CASSQVAGQGIYEQYF
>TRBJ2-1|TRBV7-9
CASRDYNEQFF
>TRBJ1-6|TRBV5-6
CASSLAGRFSPLHF
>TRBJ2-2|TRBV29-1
CSVAGGYTGELFF
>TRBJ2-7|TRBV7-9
CASSPSGPSYEQYF
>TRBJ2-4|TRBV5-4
CASSRGSTKNIQYF
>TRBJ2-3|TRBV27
CASSVTIVDTQYF
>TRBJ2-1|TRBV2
CASSVLTSYNEQFF
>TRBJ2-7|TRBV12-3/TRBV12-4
CASSLGSRLAGPRYEQYF
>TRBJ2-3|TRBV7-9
CATLAGAKDTQYF
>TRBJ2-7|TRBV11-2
CASSLWTETYEQYF
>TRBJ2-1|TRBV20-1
CSAETGTGYNEQFF
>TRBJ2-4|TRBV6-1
CASKAGSGTAKNIQYF
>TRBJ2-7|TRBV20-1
CSAPGQGSSGRGGEQYF
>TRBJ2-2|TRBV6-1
CASSSAGNTGELFF
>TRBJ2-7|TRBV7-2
CASSTTSGASYEQYF
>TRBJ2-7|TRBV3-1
CASSQDPPGEQYF
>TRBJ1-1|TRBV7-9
CASSLSSGPSTEAFF
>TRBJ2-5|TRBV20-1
CSASGQGYETQYF
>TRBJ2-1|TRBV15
CATSSGGLAGEIHNEQFF
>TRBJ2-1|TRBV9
CASSIRSGNEQFF
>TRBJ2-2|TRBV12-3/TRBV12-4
CASTLSSGRVSTGELFF